A single sample is the source of the 26 T cell receptor beta chains below, sequenced in a study of control samples from healthy donors and cancer patients. This table comes from immunoSEQ multiplex PCR, and its TCRdb copy is limited to in-frame clones, with some not included. The sample includes roughly 24,000 clones, roughly 80% seen only once; the top ten take 27%. Sequencing was performed on PBMCs. The receptors originated from a man between 60 and 75 years old with head and neck cancer.

The J gene is TRBJ1-5, the V gene TRBV7-9; 7 bases line up with TRBD1. The V and J ends lost 8 bases and 6 bases, in that order; junction bases with no gene match: 10. The CDR3 covers 14 residues. Per germline, CDR1 SEHNR and CDR2 FQNEAQ (reference sequence). The CDR3 loop is CASDRGQDGQPQHF. DNA for the CDR3: TGTGCCAGCGATCGAGGACAGGATGGTCAGCCCCAGCATTTT.

The chain has TRBV6-2 or TRBV6-3 and TRBJ1-4; TRBD1 matches at 10 bases. CDR3 length: 19 residues. The V gene's germline CDR1 is MNHEY and CDR2 SVGEGT. With V trimmed by 5 bases and J by 0 bases, 12 bases remained unmatched. The CDR3, as DNA: TGTGCCAGCAGTCTTCCTTCGGACAGGGGGACCTCAACTAATGAAAAACTGTTTTTT. Translating gives CASSLPSDRGTSTNEKLFF.

The chain uses TRBV9 and TRBJ2-5; 8 positions match TRBD2. The germline gives CDR1 SGDLS, CDR2 YYNGEE. After removal of 4 bases from V and 4 bases from J, the junction contained 15 bases not matched to a gene. There are 17 residues in the CDR3. The CDR3 nucleotides read TGTGCCAGCAGCCCACTAGGGCGTCGGGGGGGGTCAGAGACCCAGTACTTC. This sequence encodes CASSPLGRRGGSETQYF.

V is TRBV5-1 and J is TRBJ2-7; D might be TRBD2 (7 bases). Germline V gene sequence: CDR1 SGHRS, CDR2 YFSETQ. CDR3 length: 14 amino acids. The V end was cut by 2 bases, the J end by 6 bases, with 15 bases between. CDR3 DNA sequence: TGCGCCAGCAGCTTTAGCGCAGGGGAGGGCGAGCAGTACTTC. Translation gives CASSFSAGEGEQYF.

This sequence joins TRBV6-1 and TRBJ1-5; unclear D gene. This CDR3 has 15 amino acids. Germline V lookup: CDR1 MNHNS, CDR2 SASEGT. V lost 0 bases to trimming and J lost 3 bases, with 9 bases between them. Here the CDR3 reads CASSEALLNNQPQHF. In DNA, the CDR3 is TGTGCCAGCAGTGAAGCCCTATTGAACAATCAGCCCCAGCATTTT.

V is TRBV3-1 (or the pseudogene TRBV3-2) and J is TRBJ2-5, with 7 nucleotides matching TRBD2. CDR1 is LGHDT and CDR2 is YNNKEL in the germline V gene (reference sequence). The CDR3 extends over 13 amino acids. V dropped 3 bases and J dropped 4; count of bases not matched to a gene: 2. The CDR3 spells CASSQSSGETQYF. CDR3 nucleotides: TGTGCCAGCAGCCAGTCTAGCGGAGAGACCCAGTACTTC.

The CDR3 DNA follows: TGTGCCAGCAGCTTAACGGGGGGGGCCTACAATGAGCAGTTCTTC. Its protein is CASSLTGGAYNEQFF. This sequence joins TRBV11-3 and TRBJ2-1; 8 positions match TRBD2. J was trimmed by 2 bases and V by 2 bases; bases with no gene match: 2. Germline-derived CDR1 and CDR2 are SGHNT and YENEEA. CDR3 length equals 15 residues.

The chain joins TRBV5-4 to TRBJ2-1, with 7 bases fitting TRBD2. V dropped 4 bases and J dropped 1; count of bases not matched to a gene: 8. The CDR3 runs to 16 residues. CDR1 is SGHNT and CDR2 is YYREEE in the germline V gene (reference sequence). The CDR3 spells CASSAKRGSSYNEQFF. The CDR3 DNA follows: TGTGCCAGCAGCGCGAAGCGGGGCTCGTCCTACAATGAGCAGTTCTTC. Full variable domain (outside the CDR3, taken from reference TRBV5-4 and TRBJ2-1): ETGVTQSPTHLIKTRGQQVTLRCSSQSGHNTVSWYQQALGQGPQFIFQYYREEENGRGNFPPRFSGLQFPNYSSELNVNALELDDSALYLCASSAKRGSSYNEQFFGPGTRLTVL.

The gene calls are TRBV11-2 and TRBJ2-3; 7 positions match TRBD2. Germline CDR1 and CDR2: SGHAT and FQNNGV. V was pared by 3 bases and J by 0 bases, with 6 bases of the junction left unmatched. The CDR3 covers 16 residues. The CDR3 DNA follows: TGTGCCAGCAGCTTTGGAGGACTAGGGAGCACAGATACGCAGTATTTT. It translates to CASSFGGLGSTDTQYF.

The chain recombines TRBV21-1 with TRBJ2-7; whether TRBD2, the table's D call, matches the DNA was not checked. TRBV21-1 is a listed pseudogene. The CDR3 is 20 amino acids. CDR3 region: CASSKSVKRSGASEIYEQYF. In DNA form, the CDR3 reads TGTGCCAGCAGCAAAAGTGTCAAGAGGTCTGGGGCTAGCGAGATCTACGAGCAGTACTTC.

The chain employs TRBV14 and TRBJ2-5, with 10 bases that match TRBD2. V shed 6 bases and J 4 bases; nucleotides not matched to a gene: 11. The CDR3 spans 16 residues. Germline V gene sequence: CDR1 SGHDN, CDR2 FVKESK. CDR3 protein: CASSDIWSGGAETQYF. The DNA of the CDR3 is TGTGCCAGCAGTGACATTTGGAGCGGGGGGGCAGAGACCCAGTACTTC. The full variable domain, completed using reference TRBV14 and TRBJ2-5, is EAGVTQFPSHSVIEKGQTVTLRCDPISGHDNLYWYRRVMGKEIKFLLHFVKESKQDESGMPNNRFLAERTGGTYSTLKVQPAELEDSGVYFCASSDIWSGGAETQYFGPGTRLLVL.

The J gene is TRBJ2-5, the V gene TRBV3-1 (or the pseudogene TRBV3-2); no reliable D call. Trimming cost V 0 bases and J 5 bases, with 10 bases left between them. The V gene's germline CDR1 is LGHDT and CDR2 YNNKEL (reference sequence). The CDR3 has 14 residues. CDR3 protein: CASSQEHVQETQYF. The CDR3 bases are TGTGCCAGCAGCCAAGAGCATGTGCAGGAGACCCAGTACTTC.

The CDR3: CASSPGTDPPVRYTDTQYF. CDR3 nucleotide sequence: TGTGCCAGCAGTCCCGGGACGGATCCCCCTGTCCGCTACACAGATACGCAGTATTTT. This chain uses TRBV7-8 with TRBJ2-3, with D possibly being TRBD1 or TRBD2 (5 bases each). Trimming removed 6 bases at V and 2 bases at J, with 27 bases between. Germline V CDR1 and CDR2: SGHVS, FQNEAQ. The CDR3 spans 19 residues.

The chain recombines TRBV5-6 with TRBJ2-2, with TRBD1 as a possible D gene (6 bases). V gave up 2 bases and J gave up 3 bases, with 11 bases separating them. This CDR3 spans 15 amino acids. Germline CDR1 SGHDT, CDR2 YYEEEE. CDR3 nucleotide sequence: TGTGCCAGCAGCTTTCCCAACAGGGACACCGGGGAGCTGTTTTTT. This translates into CASSFPNRDTGELFF.

The V and J genes are TRBV15 and TRBJ2-7; a possible D gene is TRBD1 (6 bases). Germline-derived CDR1 and CDR2 are LNHNV and YYDKDF (reference sequence). CDR3 length: 14 amino acids. The germline V and J ends were trimmed by 5 bases and 2 bases, with 13 bases remaining between them. Here the CDR3 DNA reads TGTGCCACCAGCGTCAGGACAGAGACCTACGAGCAGTACTTC. This gives the protein CATSVRTETYEQYF.

This chain connects TRBV11-3 to TRBJ1-2; D is undetermined. Germline CDR1 reads SGHNT; CDR2 reads YENEEA. The CDR3 consists of 13 residues. With 1 base removed from V and 9 bases from J, the gap between germline ends came to 12 bases. This CDR3 is CASSLGFRGSYTF. The CDR3 DNA sequence: TGTGCCAGCAGCTTAGGGTTTAGAGGGAGCTACACCTTC.

This clone was seen only once. The chain uses TRBV15 and TRBJ2-5, with TRBD2 matching 8 bases. The junction had 4 bases not matched to a gene; V was cut back by 2 bases and J by 2 bases. Germline V lookup: CDR1 LNHNV, CDR2 YYDKDF (reference sequence). The CDR3 contains 15 residues. The CDR3 bases are TGTGCCACCAGCAGACCTAGCGGGCTGCAAGAGACCCAGTACTTC. Its translation is CATSRPSGLQETQYF.

The chain combines TRBV5-4 with TRBJ2-4, with a weak D call TRBD2 (7 bases). V lost 3 bases and J lost 8, with 21 bases in between. CDR3 length: 16 residues. The germline gives CDR1 SGHNT, CDR2 YYREEE (reference sequence). This CDR3 is CASSYLGGGFLDIQYF. The CDR3 DNA is TGTGCCAGCAGCTACCTGGGAGGGGGGTTTTTGGACATTCAGTACTTC.

The chain has TRBV19 and TRBJ2-7; D is undetermined. CDR3 size: 13 residues. The ends were cut back, 3 bases at V and 3 bases at J, with 9 bases in the middle. Germline V CDR1 and CDR2: LNHDA, SQIVND (reference sequence). CDR3 nucleotides: TGTGCCAGTAGTATGCCGGGCATCTACGAGCAGTACTTC. It encodes CASSMPGIYEQYF.

The V call is TRBV4-1, the J call TRBJ1-1; D ambiguous. Germline V gene sequence: CDR1 MGHRA, CDR2 YSYEKL. This CDR3 comprises 15 residues. V dropped 0 bases and J dropped 2 bases, with 10 bases sitting between them. CDR3 loop: CASSQDVAANTEAFF. In DNA, the CDR3 is TGCGCCAGCAGCCAAGACGTGGCAGCTAACACTGAAGCTTTCTTT.

The gene calls are TRBV30 and TRBJ1-5; D is ambiguous. This CDR3 contains 13 residues. Germline-derived CDR1 and CDR2 are GTSNPN and SVGIG (reference sequence). The V end lost 2 bases, the J end lost 7 bases, and 12 bases lay between the germline ends. The CDR3 loop reads CAWSPSNTQPQHF. The CDR3 DNA is TGTGCCTGGAGTCCTTCTAACACGCAGCCCCAGCATTTT.

This clone has just a few counts. The chain uses TRBV7-2 and TRBJ2-3; 8 positions agree with TRBD2. Trimming cost V 5 bases and J 2 bases; bases outside gene matches: 9. The germline V gene encodes CDR1 SGHTA and CDR2 FQGNSA. The CDR3 loop spans 16 amino acids. The CDR3 reads CASSPQAGATTDTQYF. CDR3 nucleotides: TGTGCCAGCAGCCCTCAAGCGGGGGCCACCACAGATACGCAGTATTTT.

The chain uses TRBV5-1 and TRBJ2-7; 9 bases are shared with TRBD1. Looked up from germline, CDR1 is SGHRS and CDR2 is YFSETQ. The CDR3 has 13 residues. The V segment lost 3 bases and the J segment 6 bases; nucleotides outside the gene matches: 4. The CDR3 DNA reads as TGCGCCAGCAGCTCAGACAGGGGGGGCGAGCAGTACTTC. Protein product: CASSSDRGGEQYF.

The chain joins TRBV5-1 to TRBJ2-7; D remains unclear. This CDR3 region has 15 residues. The ends were cut back, 0 bases at V and 0 bases at J, with 10 bases in the middle. Germline V gives CDR1 SGHRS, CDR2 YFSETQ. Here the CDR3 reads CASSLARTGSYEQYF. CDR3 in DNA: TGCGCCAGCAGCTTGGCACGGACGGGCTCCTACGAGCAGTACTTC.

The V and J genes are TRBV7-8 and TRBJ2-7; 7 bases are shared with TRBD1. CDR1 is SGHVS and CDR2 is FQNEAQ in the germline V gene. The CDR3 has 13 amino acids. V lost 4 bases to trimming and J lost 7 bases; unmatched junction nucleotides: 7. CDR3 DNA: TGTGCCAGCAGCTCGACAGGGACGAGGGAGCAGTACTTC. Residues: CASSSTGTREQYF.

The rearrangement links TRBV5-4 to TRBJ2-5; 9 nucleotides agree with TRBD2. The CDR3 is 17 amino acids. Looked up from germline, CDR1 is SGHNT and CDR2 is YYREEE (reference sequence). The J segment lost 0 bases and the V segment lost 3 bases, leaving 9 bases of the junction unmatched. This CDR3 is CASSSGATSGYQETQYF. CDR3 nucleotides: TGTGCCAGCAGCTCCGGGGCTACTAGCGGGTACCAAGAGACCCAGTACTTC.